This TCR beta chain was retrieved from a study of Ad26.COV2.S vaccination and SARS-CoV-2 variants. Study-wide background: The vaccine Ad26.COV2.S was put into the muscle once, or twice with 56 days between.

Using immunoSEQ multiplex PCR, the repertoire was profiled, and TCRdb retains in-frame clones only, with some absent. The data show about 350,000 clones, with roughly 90% seen just once and 5.5% to 7% held by the top ten. Study-wide findings and caveats: The authors reported substantial breadth in spike-specific CD8+ and CD4+ T cell responses after vaccination. Individuals receiving vaccine had higher spike-specific TCR breadth than placebo recipients did.

Specified treatment: 15 to 20 received Ad26.COV2.S at low or high dose, single or two shots; several received placebo; per-sample allocation not given. The samples date from day 63 after the first vaccine or placebo injection. The CDR3 is 14 residues long. Germline lookup yields CDR1 SGHTA and CDR2 FQGNSA. V dropped 1 base and J dropped 10; count of bases not matched to a gene: 4. Details on this clone: What it binds is unknown.

The source was peripheral blood, collected in a trial of Ad26.COV2.S vaccine versus placebo. The TCR comes from a person between 18 and 65 years old who received the Ad26.COV2.S COVID-19 vaccine or a placebo. J is TRBJ1-6 and V is TRBV7-2; 7 bases are a match to TRBD1. The CDR3 DNA reads TGTGCCAGCAGCTTAGACAGGGGAGGGTCACCCCTCCACTTT. Residues: CASSLDRGGSPLHF. Drawing the rest from reference TRBV7-2 and TRBJ1-6, the complete variable domain is GAGVSQSPSNKVTEKGKDVELRCDPISGHTALYWYRQSLGQGLEFLIYFQGNSAPDKSGLPSDRFSAERTGGSVSTLTIQRTQQEDSAVYLCASSLDRGGSPLHFGNGTRLTVT.